Listed below are T cell receptor beta chains from one sample, sequenced in a study of CD8 T cells in Susac syndrome. TCRdb re-analysed the immunoSEQ multiplex PCR reads in MiXCR, keeping a single row per CDR3 protein. The table has about 240,000 distinct CDR3 sequences, almost 97% seen once. Sequenced: CD4+ T cells from PBMCs. The receptors were gathered from a human donor with Susac syndrome. CDR3s include the opening cysteine and the closing phenylalanine or tryptophan. Fields, in order: V gene, J gene, CDR3 protein.

TRBV7-2,TRBJ2-5,CASSLVPVTPDSPAQYF
TRBV12-2,TRBJ2-7,CASRLGGFHEQYF
TRBV4-1,TRBJ1-2,CASSQDRRTVYGYTF
TRBV6-6,TRBJ2-1,CASSSVDLAGNEQFF
TRBV11-1,TRBJ2-7,CASSEAWTGMYEQYF
TRBV12-3/TRBV12-4,TRBJ2-5,CASSPGTGLVQETQYF
TRBV30,TRBJ1-4,CAWSRRTGDEKLFF
TRBV5-1,TRBJ2-1,CASVSLTGSRLTSYNEQFF
TRBV27,TRBJ1-1,CASSLSSVRTLNTEAFF
TRBV3-1,TRBJ2-6,CASSDRATGANVLTF
TRBV5-6,TRBJ2-6,CASSLYTGYGANVLTF
TRBV29-1,TRBJ1-2,CSVALGVGYTF
TRBV23-1,TRBJ2-7,CASSRIQQPGQGTYEQYF
TRBV19,TRBJ1-1,CASTHPTTGNTEAFF
TRBV4-1,TRBJ2-1,CASSQEDLAGGGEQFF
TRBV29-1,TRBJ1-2,CSVVFGQAHGYTF
TRBV12-3/TRBV12-4,TRBJ1-5,CASSLADTGSYQPQHF
TRBV20-1,TRBJ2-3,CSARVTGYSDTQYF
TRBV5-4,TRBJ1-2,CASSTRGQGASGYTF
TRBV2,TRBJ1-1,CASAKDSMNTEAFF
TRBV11-2,TRBJ2-3,CASSPLGGGTDTQYF
TRBV3-1,TRBJ2-1,CASSPAIDEQFF
TRBV20-1,TRBJ1-5,CSAPISGGRRNQPQHF
TRBV24-1,TRBJ2-1,CATSDSVSAEFF
TRBV11-2,TRBJ2-3,CASSSAGYGTQYF
TRBV18,TRBJ1-2,CASSPLGAGTSYGYTF
TRBV20-1,TRBJ1-2,CSARSGQRLGYTF
TRBV9,TRBJ2-7,CASSGPPELSVEQYF
TRBV18,TRBJ2-6,CASSSRGTGYSGANVLTF
TRBV2,TRBJ1-2,CASRLTLYGYTF
TRBV5-1,TRBJ2-1,CASSLDGSQGEQFF
TRBV29-1,TRBJ2-3,CSVESSGRSTDTQYF
TRBV7-9,TRBJ2-7,CASGGTFLYEQYF
TRBV3-1,TRBJ2-1,CASSQVRRGPYNEQFF
TRBV11-2,TRBJ2-1,CASSFDLSYNEQFF
TRBV29-1,TRBJ2-1,CSVPGTQRDGNEQFF
TRBV6-4,TRBJ1-1,CASKRTGMTEAFF
TRBV4-1,TRBJ1-1,CASSQTGQMNTEAFF
TRBV20-1,TRBJ2-3,CSAPAATDTQYF
TRBV25-1,TRBJ2-2,CASSESTVNTGELFF
TRBV7-9,TRBJ2-1,CASSLAASSGEQFF
TRBV10-3,TRBJ2-2,CAISESTSSGELFF
TRBV30,TRBJ2-7,CAWSVPTQPAWEQYF
TRBV6-5,TRBJ2-1,CASSYPRGFLAGGTDEQFF
TRBV30,TRBJ1-2,CAWSPNPTGWIVYGYTF
TRBV30,TRBJ2-2,CAWWVNTGELFF
TRBV20-1,TRBJ2-5,CSASGAGLQETQYF
TRBV25-1,TRBJ1-6,CASSVDRAYNSPLHF
TRBV7-6,TRBJ2-7,CASSLVTGVIHEQYF
TRBV29-1,TRBJ1-2,CSVETGGIVWYGYTF
TRBV29-1,TRBJ1-2,CSVEIQATNYGYTF
TRBV11-2,TRBJ2-1,CASTNYNEQFF
TRBV29-1,TRBJ1-2,CSVDIASGTGVNYGYTF
TRBV7-9,TRBJ2-1,CASISGQENNEQFF
TRBV30,TRBJ1-1,CAWSGLWPIGAFF